A single sample gave rise to the 4 T cell receptor beta chains below, sequenced in a study of blood T cell repertoires in COVID-19. Assay used: immunoSEQ multiplex PCR; TCRdb lists only in-frame clones, some missing. In the table there are about 150,000 clones, roughly 88% of which are singletons. Sequencing input: peripheral blood. Source of these receptors: a man aged 55 to 70 with active or convalescent COVID-19.

The V gene is TRBV27, the J gene TRBJ1-6; 8 nucleotides line up with TRBD1. Trimming removed 6 bases from V and 7 bases from J; junction bases left unmatched: 5. Per the germline V gene, CDR1 is MNHEY and CDR2 is SMNVEV (reference sequence). CDR3 length: 14 residues. Written as DNA, the CDR3 is TGTGCCAGCAGCTGGGGACAGGACAATTCACCCCTCCACTTT. Translated: CASSWGQDNSPLHF.

The chain combines TRBV18 with TRBJ2-2; D is possibly TRBD1 (5 bases). V lost 2 bases and J lost 0, with 16 bases in between. Germline assignment: CDR1 KGHSH and CDR2 LQKENI. This CDR3 spans 18 amino acids. The CDR3 region has the DNA TGTGCCAGCTCACCAAGAGTTTTCGGACAAACGAACACCGGGGAGCTGTTTTTT. It specifies CASSPRVFGQTNTGELFF.

This rearrangement joins TRBV5-1 to TRBJ2-4; TRBD1 agrees at 7 bases. Germline-derived CDR1 and CDR2 are SGHRS and YFSETQ. With V trimmed by 2 bases and J by 0 bases, 14 bases remained unmatched. CDR3 size: 19 residues. DNA for the CDR3: TGCGCCAGCAGCTTCAACCGGGACAGAAGGTTACTAGCCAAAAACATTCAGTACTTC. Its protein product is CASSFNRDRRLLAKNIQYF.

This clone was seen only a few times. This chain joins TRBV7-3 and TRBJ2-7; 7 bases are shared with TRBD1. The V gene end was trimmed by 5 bases and the J gene end by 7 bases; junction bases not matched to a gene: 8. The CDR3 is made up of 13 amino acids. The germline gives CDR1 SGHTA, CDR2 FQGTGA. The CDR3 DNA is TGTGCCAGCAGCATGGGGACAGATGGTGAGCAGTACTTC. It encodes CASSMGTDGEQYF. Filled out from reference TRBV7-3 and TRBJ2-7, the complete variable domain reads GAGVSQTPSNKVTEKGKYVELRCDPISGHTALYWYRQSLGQGPEFLIYFQGTGAADDSGLPNDRFFAVRPEGSVSTLKIQRTERGDSAVYLCASSMGTDGEQYFGPGTRLTVT.